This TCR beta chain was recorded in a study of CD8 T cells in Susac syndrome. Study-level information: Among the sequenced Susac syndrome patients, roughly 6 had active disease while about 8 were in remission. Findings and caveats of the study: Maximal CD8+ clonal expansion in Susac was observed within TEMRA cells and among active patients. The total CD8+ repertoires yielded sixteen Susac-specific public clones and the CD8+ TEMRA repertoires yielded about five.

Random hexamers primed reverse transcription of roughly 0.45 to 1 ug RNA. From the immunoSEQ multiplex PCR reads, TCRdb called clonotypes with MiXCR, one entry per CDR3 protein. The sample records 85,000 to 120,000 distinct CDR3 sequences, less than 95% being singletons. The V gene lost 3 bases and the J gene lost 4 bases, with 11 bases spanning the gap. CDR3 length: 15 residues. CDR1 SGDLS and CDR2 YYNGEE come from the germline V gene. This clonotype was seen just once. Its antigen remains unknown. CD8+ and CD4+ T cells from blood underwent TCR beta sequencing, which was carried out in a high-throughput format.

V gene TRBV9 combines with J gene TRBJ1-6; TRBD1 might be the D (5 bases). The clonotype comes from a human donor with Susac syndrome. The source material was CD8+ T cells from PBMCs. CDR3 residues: CASSADGGYNSPLHF. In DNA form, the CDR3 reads TGTGCCAGCAGCGCCGACGGGGGTTATAATTCACCCCTCCACTTT.